The rows below give T cell receptor beta chains drawn from one sample of a study of blood T cell repertoires in COVID-19. Clones were sequenced by immunoSEQ multiplex PCR, and TCRdb holds only the in-frame ones, with some missing. The sample lists about 140,000 clones, roughly 84% occurring once. The sample taken for sequencing was peripheral blood. The source of these receptors is a human donor in a cohort sampled during active COVID-19. Each CDR3 is given with its conserved first and last residue. Each record gives: V gene, CDR3 protein.

TRBV2	CASADGQSSYNSPLHF
TRBV3-1/TRBV3-2	CASSHGVPGELFF
TRBV6-5	CASTTGSRGYTF
TRBV3-1/TRBV3-2	CASSQVRTGDEKLFF
TRBV7-9	CASSFGQDTDTQYF
TRBV2	CASNTQGRGNQPQHF
TRBV7-9	CASSRAGLADTGELFF
TRBV28	CASRRAAKTEAFF
TRBV6-6	CASRPHQTGDSPLHF
TRBV18	CASSPPNRGQGDTQYF
TRBV3-1/TRBV3-2	CASSQINNNSPLHF
TRBV2	CASTNWESTEAFF
TRBV15	CATSRWGGETQYF
TRBV4-1	CASSQVQGAMPSGELFF
TRBV19	CASSSWDRARSNQPQHF
TRBV4-1	CASSQGGGEGYGYTF
TRBV19	CASSIGMRTGLYGYTF
TRBV6-1	CASSESQGHGYTF
TRBV7-2	CASSSDRDANSGANVLTF
TRBV3-1/TRBV3-2	CASSQDWNRGHHEQYF
TRBV7-2	CASTKGTSGGNEQFF
TRBV3-1/TRBV3-2	CASSRLLEGRPTGELFF
TRBV21-1	CASSNSGGPPYEQYF
TRBV6-5	CASSYAGDPRIDEQYF
TRBV6-5	CASSYSRQGHQPQHF
TRBV9	CASSVRQTTEAFF
TRBV11-3	CASSLSSGVDTQYF
TRBV29-1	CSVEVRAQWSTEAFF
TRBV5-1	CASSWTSGVRTQYF
TRBV11-2	CASSNLNTEAFF
TRBV18	CASSFQGARTEAFF
TRBV7-8	CASSLGGDYGYTF
TRBV6-5	CASMFQGYGYTF
TRBV18	CASSPPPLAGGCPEQFF
TRBV5-4	CASSTPGQSYEQYF
TRBV11-2	CASSLRDRGPTDTQYF
TRBV6-5	CASSTTGTNQPQHF
TRBV2	CASSSLTGNGYTF
TRBV6-5	CASTWASGNTIYF
TRBV2	CASSERQYNSPLHF
TRBV3-1/TRBV3-2	CASSQDPDLEAFF
TRBV19	CASSMGQGFSSPLHF
TRBV6-5	CASKPRGGANEKLFF
TRBV2	CAIKLEQGDNQPQHF
TRBV19	CASSIAPAGGRDTQYF